Below are 29 T cell receptor beta chains sequenced from a single sample in a study of cytomegalovirus exposure and HLA in healthy donors. Amplification used 60 Vbeta primers and 13 Jbeta primers. Profiled with immunoSEQ multiplex PCR; TCRdb holds only in-frame clones, not every one. The repertoire holds approximately 150,000 clones, with roughly four fifths as singletons. Sample: PBMCs. The receptors shown here come from a man aged 55 to 69 in good health and CMV-seronegative.

J is TRBJ1-1 and V is TRBV4-3; no clear D. There are 14 residues in the CDR3. In germline, CDR1 is LGHNA, CDR2 YSLEER. Trimming left V 0 bases short and J 1 base short, with 6 bases between. This CDR3 is CASSQDRGNTEAFF. CDR3 nucleotides: TGCGCCAGCAGCCAAGATCGGGGGAACACTGAAGCTTTCTTT.

V is TRBV19 and J is TRBJ2-2, with 8 bases lining up with TRBD1. V was clipped by 7 bases and J by 1 base; unmatched bases: 5. Germline loops: CDR1 LNHDA, CDR2 SQIVND (reference sequence). The CDR3 is made up of 15 amino acids. The CDR3 loop is CASNQDRVNTGELFF. For the CDR3, the DNA is TGTGCCAGTAATCAGGACAGGGTGAACACCGGGGAGCTGTTTTTT.

The chain employs TRBV28 and TRBJ1-5; D ambiguous. CDR1 and CDR2 from the germline V gene are MDHEN and SYDVKM. CDR3 length equals 15 residues. Trimming took off 3 bases at V and 9 bases at J, with 18 bases between the two ends. Here the CDR3 reads CASSLEGTASSPQHF. The CDR3 coding sequence is TGTGCCAGCAGTTTGGAAGGTACAGCTTCCTCGCCCCAGCATTTT.

This chain uses TRBV9 with TRBJ2-7; 7 bases are a match to TRBD2. The V segment lost 2 bases and the J segment 5 bases; nucleotides outside the gene matches: 4. CDR3 length: 13 amino acids. Per germline, CDR1 SGDLS and CDR2 YYNGEE. CDR3 in amino acids: CASSVGGAHEQYF. The CDR3 DNA reads TGTGCCAGCAGCGTGGGAGGGGCCCACGAGCAGTACTTC.

The V gene is TRBV5-1, the J gene TRBJ2-5; D is possibly TRBD2 (5 bases). V dropped 4 bases and J dropped 2 bases, with 12 bases sitting between them. From germline, CDR1 is SGHRS and CDR2 YFSETQ. The CDR3 length is 14 residues. The CDR3 loop reads CASSESGPQETQYF. Written as DNA, the CDR3 is TGCGCCAGCAGCGAGAGCGGCCCACAAGAGACCCAGTACTTC. Based on the CDR3 plus reference TRBV5-1 and TRBJ2-5, the full variable domain is KAGVTQTPRYLIKTRGQQVTLSCSPISGHRSVSWYQQTPGQGLQFLFEYFSETQRNKGNFPGRFSGRQFSNSRSEMNVSTLELGDSALYLCASSESGPQETQYFGPGTRLLVL.

This clone was observed once. The chain carries TRBV29-1 and TRBJ2-7; 7 bases match TRBD2. V lost 2 bases to trimming and J lost 7 bases; unmatched junction nucleotides: 11. Per the germline V gene, CDR1 is SQVTM and CDR2 is ANQGSEA. The CDR3 runs to 14 residues. DNA for the CDR3: TGCAGCGTTGAAAACGGGAGGCAGGGAGATGAGCAGTACTTC. This encodes CSVENGRQGDEQYF.

V is TRBV5-1 and J is TRBJ2-1, with D perhaps TRBD1 (6 bases). The germline V gene encodes CDR1 SGHRS and CDR2 YFSETQ. Trimming removed 5 bases at V and 7 bases at J, with 13 bases between. The CDR3 extends over 13 amino acids. The CDR3 spells CASRTGQGNEQFF. The CDR3 bases are TGCGCCAGCAGGACCGGGCAGGGGAATGAGCAGTTCTTC.

In its sample, this clone was seen a few times. The V and J genes are TRBV7-9 and TRBJ2-1; the D gene is possibly TRBD2 (7 bases). CDR3 length equals 16 residues. Germline CDR1 SEHNR, CDR2 FQNEAQ (reference sequence). Trimming stripped 5 bases from V and 5 bases from J, with 19 bases between. Here the CDR3 DNA reads TGTGCCAGCAGCCCCGTAGGGGGGGACTACGACAATGAGCAGTTCTTC. This gives the protein CASSPVGGDYDNEQFF.

CDR3 in amino acids: CASTIDRGRNQPQHF. For the CDR3, the DNA is TGTGCCAGTACGATTGACAGGGGGCGCAATCAGCCCCAGCATTTT. This rearrangement joins TRBV2 to TRBJ1-5; the match to TRBD1 covers 10 bases. V lost 9 bases to trimming and J lost 2 bases; unmatched junction nucleotides: 7. The germline gives CDR1 SNHLY, CDR2 FYNNEI. This CDR3 has 15 amino acids.

The V gene is TRBV5-6, the J gene TRBJ2-5; 8 bases align to TRBD1. The germline V gene encodes CDR1 SGHDT and CDR2 YYEEEE. V lost 0 bases, J lost 5 bases, and 6 bases stayed unmatched. CDR3 size: 15 residues. CDR3 amino acids: CASSLGTGTPETQYF. The CDR3 region has the DNA TGTGCCAGCAGCTTGGGGACAGGGACTCCGGAGACCCAGTACTTC. Based on the CDR3 plus reference TRBV5-6 and TRBJ2-5, the full variable domain is DAGVTQSPTHLIKTRGQQVTLRCSPKSGHDTVSWYQQALGQGPQFIFQYYEEEERQRGNFPDRFSGHQFPNYSSELNVNALLLGDSALYLCASSLGTGTPETQYFGPGTRLLVL.

The J gene is TRBJ1-1, the V gene TRBV6-6; a weak D match, TRBD1 (5 bases). Trimming removed 2 bases at V and 2 bases at J, with 9 bases between. The CDR3 is 14 amino acids. Germline CDR1 reads MNHNY; CDR2 reads SVGAGI (reference sequence). The chain's CDR3 is CASSYGGVNTEAFF. CDR3 DNA: TGTGCCAGCAGTTACGGGGGGGTAAACACTGAAGCTTTCTTT.

This clone appeared a few times. V usage is TRBV15 and J usage is TRBJ2-5; possible D gene TRBD2, 6 bases. CDR1 is LNHNV and CDR2 is YYDKDF in the germline V gene (reference sequence). The CDR3 runs to 12 residues. V was clipped by 7 bases and J by 5 bases, with 11 bases between them. The CDR3 reads CATNPGGETQYF. The CDR3 DNA is TGTGCCACCAATCCAGGAGGGGAGACCCAGTACTTC.

To note about this clone: A read error may produce the germline difference seen at one junction end. V gene TRBV7-9 combines with J gene TRBJ2-3; no firm D call. The germline gives CDR1 SEHNR, CDR2 FQNEAQ (reference sequence). CDR3 length: 12 amino acids. CDR3 sequence (DNA): TGTTCCAGCAGCTTAGTCGTCGTAGAGCAGTATTTT. Its translation is CSSSLVVVEQYF.

This chain uses TRBV6-1 with TRBJ1-4, with D unresolved. Trimming left V 6 bases short and J 8 bases short, with 16 bases between. This CDR3 has 14 amino acids. The germline V gene has CDR1 MNHNS and CDR2 SASEGT. The chain's CDR3 is CASSALGEREKLFF. CDR3 sequence (DNA): TGTGCCAGCAGCGCACTCGGGGAGAGGGAAAAACTGTTTTTT.

The rearrangement joins TRBV19 to TRBJ1-5; D might be TRBD1 (5 bases). Trimming left V 10 bases short and J 5 bases short, with 12 bases between. Germline lookup yields CDR1 LNHDA and CDR2 SQIVND (reference sequence). The CDR3 extends over 12 amino acids. CDR3 region: CATDSPYQPQHF. In DNA, the CDR3 is TGTGCCACCGACAGTCCATATCAGCCCCAGCATTTT.

The chain employs TRBV5-1 and TRBJ2-3; 7 positions match TRBD2. The J segment lost 6 bases and the V segment lost 0 bases, leaving 7 bases of the junction unmatched. In germline, CDR1 is SGHRS, CDR2 YFSETQ. This CDR3 is built from 15 residues. This CDR3 reads CASSLVASGADTQYF. Written as DNA, the CDR3 is TGCGCCAGCAGCTTGGTGGCCAGCGGGGCGGATACGCAGTATTTT.

J is TRBJ2-7 and V is TRBV6-4; maybe TRBD1 (6 bases). The CDR3 sequence is 17 residues long. Per the germline V gene, CDR1 is MRHNA and CDR2 is SNTAGT. The V gene lost 8 bases and the J gene lost 4 bases, with 27 bases spanning the gap. DNA of the CDR3: TGTGCCAGCGCCGAGGACAGATTACCCGCCATGGGATACGAGCAGTACTTC. This codes for CASAEDRLPAMGYEQYF.

The chain recombines TRBV21-1 with TRBJ1-1; the D call in the table, TRBD1, was not verified against the DNA. TRBV21-1 is deemed a pseudogene. The CDR3 is 16 amino acids. The CDR3 protein is CASVQGRDRGNTEAFF. In nucleotides, the CDR3 is TGTGCCAGCGTTCAAGGCCGGGACAGGGGGAACACTGAAGCTTTCTTT.

This clone came up a few times. The chain combines TRBV6-5 with TRBJ2-2; 8 bases align to TRBD2. Losses at the gene ends were 6 bases for V and 3 bases for J; bases not matched to a gene: 6. The CDR3 covers 15 residues. Germline V CDR1 and CDR2: MNHEY, SVGAGI. The CDR3 nucleotides are TGTGCCAGCAGACCCGGGGGGGCTGACACCGGGGAGCTGTTTTTT. As protein: CASRPGGADTGELFF.

J is TRBJ2-1 and V is TRBV11-2; D might be TRBD1 (6 bases). The V gene lost 2 bases and the J gene lost 4 bases, with 18 bases spanning the gap. The CDR3 is 17 amino acids. Looked up from germline, CDR1 is SGHAT and CDR2 is FQNNGV. The CDR3 coding sequence is TGTGCCAGCAGCTTAAGGGGGTCGGTGGGGCCATACAATGAGCAGTTCTTC. Protein product: CASSLRGSVGPYNEQFF.

V is TRBV7-9 and J is TRBJ2-7; TRBD2 aligns across 9 bases. Germline CDR1 and CDR2: SEHNR and FQNEAQ (reference sequence). The length of the CDR3 is 14 residues. V gave up 0 bases and J gave up 5 bases; unmatched junction bases: 2. In nucleotides, the CDR3 is TGTGCCAGCAGCTTAGCGGGACTAGCCCACGAGCAGTACTTC. Its protein is CASSLAGLAHEQYF.

The chain is built from TRBV6-6 and TRBJ2-7; the D gene is possibly TRBD2 (5 bases). Trimming stripped 0 bases from V and 6 bases from J, with 12 bases between. Germline loops: CDR1 MNHNY, CDR2 SVGAGI (reference sequence). The CDR3 has 14 amino acids. The chain's CDR3 is CASSYSIDGVEQYF. CDR3 in DNA: TGTGCCAGCAGTTACTCCATCGACGGGGTCGAGCAGTACTTC.

The chain employs TRBV5-5 and TRBJ2-7; no clear D. This CDR3 spans 12 amino acids. V dropped 0 bases and J dropped 6 bases, with 7 bases sitting between them. Germline assignment: CDR1 SGHKS and CDR2 YYEKEE (reference sequence). CDR3 region: CASSLAVREQYF. CDR3 in DNA: TGTGCCAGCAGCTTGGCCGTGCGCGAGCAGTACTTC.

About this clone itself: One end of the junction varies from germline; a read error may be responsible. The chain uses TRBV7-3 and TRBJ2-3, with 9 nucleotides matching TRBD2. This CDR3 spans 17 amino acids. Germline V gene sequence: CDR1 SGHTA, CDR2 FQGTGA. The DNA for the CDR3 is TGTTCCAGCAGCTCAAACGCCCGGACTAGCGTCCGAGATACGCAGTATTTT. As protein: CSSSSNARTSVRDTQYF.

The rearrangement uses TRBV5-6 and TRBJ1-1, with a possible D match to TRBD1 (5 bases). From germline, CDR1 is SGHDT and CDR2 YYEEEE. The V and J ends lost 3 bases and 3 bases respectively, with 12 bases between them. The CDR3 spans 14 residues. The DNA for the CDR3 is TGTGCCAGCAGCTCGACAGATTGGGACACTGAAGCTTTCTTT. It is translated as CASSSTDWDTEAFF.

This chain joins TRBV28 and TRBJ2-6; 9 nucleotides agree with TRBD1. Per the germline V gene, CDR1 is MDHEN and CDR2 is SYDVKM. This CDR3 is built from 18 residues. Trimming cost V 7 bases and J 2 bases; bases outside gene matches: 12. The CDR3 nucleotides are TGTGCCAGCATCCTAGGCGGGACAGGGTCTCCTGGGGCCAACGTCCTGACTTTC. Translating it yields CASILGGTGSPGANVLTF.

The rearrangement joins TRBV7-2 to TRBJ1-2, with 8 bases that match TRBD1. The V gene's germline CDR1 is SGHTA and CDR2 FQGNSA. Losses at the gene ends were 5 bases for V and 6 bases for J; bases not matched to a gene: 5. CDR3 length: 13 amino acids. The CDR3, as DNA: TGTGCCAGCAGCCCCGGACAGGGAAATGGCTACACCTTC. The encoded protein is CASSPGQGNGYTF.

The rearrangement uses TRBV7-6 and TRBJ2-7; 12 bases fit TRBD2. CDR1 is SGHVS and CDR2 is FNYEAQ in the germline V gene. CDR3 size: 15 residues. The trim removed 4 bases at V and 2 bases at J, leaving 3 bases unmatched. CDR3 coding DNA: TGTGCCAGCAGCTCCGGACTAGCGGGGCCCTACGAGCAGTACTTC. This encodes CASSSGLAGPYEQYF.

The chain recombines TRBV30 with TRBJ2-7, with D possibly matching TRBD1 (5 bases). Germline CDR1 GTSNPN, CDR2 SVGIG (reference sequence). V lost 6 bases to trimming and J lost 2 bases, with 14 bases between them. The CDR3 runs 13 residues. The CDR3 DNA sequence: TGTGCCTGCCAAAAGACAGTACCCTACGAGCAGTACTTC. The encoded protein is CACQKTVPYEQYF.